Listed here are 28 T cell receptor beta chains from one sample, sequenced in a study of T cell responses to AZD1222 COVID-19 vaccine (dated by TCRdb to the early 2020s). To prepare the library, the immunoSEQ multiplex PCR assay was applied. The source is immuneACCESS, and TCRdb retained only in-frame sequences with V and J called. Part of the clones is not carried over; for the studies checked, unresolved V genes explain less than half of this, and the remainder is unexplained. Recorded for this sample are roughly 110,000 clones; 80% to 85% of them occurred a single time. The top ten hold roughly 9% of the sample. The meaning of the sample's time point label: baseline before first vaccination. The sample consisted of peripheral blood, taken on day 0 of AZD1222 vaccination. The source of these receptors is an adult in good health.

The chain links TRBV5-8 to TRBJ1-3; 9 nucleotides line up with TRBD1. The germline V gene encodes CDR1 SGHTS and CDR2 YDEGEE. This CDR3 region has 15 residues. Trimming removed 4 bases from V and 4 bases from J; junction bases left unmatched: 6. The CDR3 loop reads CASSPDRGAGNTIYF. CDR3 DNA sequence: TGTGCCAGCAGCCCGGACAGGGGAGCCGGAAACACCATATATTTT.

The rearrangement links TRBV5-1 to TRBJ2-2, with 8 bases identical to TRBD2. Germline V gene data show CDR1 as SGHRS and CDR2 as YFSETQ. The CDR3 consists of 16 residues. V was pared by 0 bases and J by 4 bases, with 5 bases of the junction left unmatched. The CDR3 DNA sequence: TGCGCCAGCAGCTTGGGAAGCGGGAGTCCCACCGGGGAGCTGTTTTTT. Residues: CASSLGSGSPTGELFF.

The chain links TRBV7-6 to TRBJ2-3, with 8 bases lining up with TRBD1. Germline assignment: CDR1 SGHVS and CDR2 FNYEAQ. The CDR3 totals 14 residues. V lost 4 bases and J lost 3; bases outside the gene matches: 3. CDR3 amino acids: CASSSRTGTDTQYF. The CDR3, as DNA: TGTGCCAGCAGCTCACGGACAGGGACAGATACGCAGTATTTT.

The J gene is TRBJ2-7, the V gene TRBV7-9, with D possibly matching TRBD2 (6 bases). In germline, CDR1 is SEHNR, CDR2 FQNEAQ (reference sequence). Trimming cost V 8 bases and J 0 bases, with 20 bases left between them. There are 16 residues in the CDR3. CDR3 in amino acids: CASDRSGGVSSYEQYF. The CDR3 bases are TGTGCCAGCGATAGGTCAGGCGGGGTGAGCTCCTACGAGCAGTACTTC.

The CDR3 spells CATSDTGSRSSYEQYF. The CDR3 DNA sequence: TGTGCCACCAGTGATACAGGGTCCAGGAGCTCCTACGAGCAGTACTTC. The chain has TRBV24-1 and TRBJ2-7; a weak D match, TRBD1 (6 bases). The length of the CDR3 is 16 residues. The germline CDR1 and CDR2 sequences are KGHDR and SFDVKD. The V end lost 3 bases, the J end lost 0 bases, and 14 bases lay between the germline ends.

This chain uses TRBV6-5 with TRBJ1-1; D remains ambiguous. The CDR3 has 15 amino acids. V dropped 0 bases and J dropped 1 base, with 9 bases sitting between them. Germline CDR1 and CDR2: MNHEY and SVGAGI. The CDR3 loop is CASSYSITGNTEAFF. The CDR3, as DNA: TGTGCCAGCAGTTACTCGATTACCGGGAACACTGAAGCTTTCTTT.

Written as DNA, the CDR3 is TGTGCCAGCAGCTTGAGCCTGGGACAGGCAGACTACGAGCAGTACTTC. Protein sequence: CASSLSLGQADYEQYF. This chain links TRBV7-8 with TRBJ2-7; 8 positions match TRBD1. Unmatched junction bases numbered 10, after V lost 3 bases and J lost 3 bases. CDR1 is SGHVS and CDR2 is FQNEAQ in the germline V gene. The CDR3 totals 16 residues.

The chain recombines TRBV3-1 (or the pseudogene TRBV3-2) with TRBJ1-2; D uncertain. V was pared by 2 bases and J by 0 bases, with 10 bases between. The CDR3 contains 15 residues. Germline CDR1 reads LGHDT; CDR2 reads YNNKEL (reference sequence). CDR3 sequence: CASSQNSLANYGYTF. Here the CDR3 DNA reads TGTGCCAGCAGCCAAAACTCCTTAGCTAACTATGGCTACACCTTC.

The CDR3: CASSPQPGTIYEQYF. The CDR3 bases are TGTGCCAGCAGCCCCCAACCCGGGACAATCTACGAGCAGTACTTC. The chain is built from TRBV7-3 and TRBJ2-7, with D possibly being TRBD1 (6 bases). This CDR3 is 15 amino acids long. V shed 5 bases and J shed 3 bases, with 17 bases lying between them. Per germline, CDR1 SGHTA and CDR2 FQGTGA.

This clone has more than one count but fewer than ten. This chain links TRBV2 with TRBJ2-1; 9 nucleotides match TRBD1. CDR1 and CDR2 (germline): SNHLY, FYNNEI. Losses at the gene ends were 8 bases for V and 7 bases for J; bases not matched to a gene: 9. The CDR3 is 14 amino acids. The CDR3 is CASFSGTGRNEQFF. CDR3 DNA sequence: TGTGCCAGCTTTTCCGGGACAGGGAGGAATGAGCAGTTCTTC.

V and J are TRBV30 and TRBJ1-3; D not certain. V lost 1 base and J 0 bases, leaving 10 bases between the germline ends. Germline loops: CDR1 GTSNPN, CDR2 SVGIG (reference sequence). The CDR3 totals 15 residues. In nucleotides, the CDR3 is TGTGCCTGGAGTGGAGGACGACACTCTGGAAACACCATATATTTT. Amino acid sequence: CAWSGGRHSGNTIYF.

This chain's CDR3 is CASSSLWRNTGELFF. The CDR3, as DNA: TGTGCCAGCAGCTCCCTTTGGAGGAATACCGGGGAGCTGTTTTTT. The V call is TRBV21-1, the J call TRBJ2-2; the tabulated D call, TRBD2, remains unverified against the DNA. TRBV21-1 is a pseudogene locus. The CDR3 extends over 15 amino acids.

This rearrangement joins TRBV5-1 to TRBJ2-1, with a weak D call TRBD1 (6 bases). CDR1 is SGHRS, CDR2 YFSETQ, per germline. The V gene lost 1 base and the J gene lost 10 bases, with 15 bases spanning the gap. The CDR3 consists of 14 residues. CDR3 region: CASSLSTGPGEQFF. The CDR3 region has the DNA TGCGCCAGCAGCTTGAGTACAGGGCCGGGGGAGCAGTTCTTC.

The gene calls are TRBV7-9 and TRBJ1-2; no firm D call. V lost 4 bases to trimming and J lost 5 bases, with 14 bases between them. This CDR3 is built from 14 residues. Germline CDR1 SEHNR, CDR2 FQNEAQ (reference sequence). CDR3: CASSYTGDGYGYTF. In DNA form, the CDR3 reads TGTGCCAGCAGCTATACGGGTGATGGGTATGGCTACACCTTC.

This chain uses TRBV7-2 with TRBJ1-2, with D perhaps matching TRBD1 (6 bases). The CDR3 loop spans 17 amino acids. V was trimmed by 1 base and J by 3 bases, leaving 18 bases between them. Germline-derived CDR1 and CDR2 are SGHTA and FQGNSA. The CDR3 nucleotides are TGTGCCAGCAGCTTAGTTGCAGTTAGGGGGTTCGACTATGGCTACACCTTC. Amino acid sequence: CASSLVAVRGFDYGYTF.

In this sample, this clone turned up a few times. The V call is TRBV19, the J call TRBJ1-5; D uncertain. From germline, CDR1 is LNHDA and CDR2 SQIVND (reference sequence). The CDR3 runs to 13 residues. Deletions cut 3 bases from V and 5 bases from J, with 8 bases between. The CDR3, as DNA: TGTGCCAGTAGTATTCGACTAGATCAGCCCCAGCATTTT. It codes for CASSIRLDQPQHF.

The CDR3 region has the DNA TGCGCCAGCAGTGATAGGCTAGCGGGAGCGACAGATACGCAGTATTTT. This gives the protein CASSDRLAGATDTQYF. The chain couples TRBV10-2 to TRBJ2-3, with 10 positions matching TRBD2. The germline V gene encodes CDR1 WSHSY and CDR2 SAAADI. V shed 3 bases and J 3 bases; nucleotides not matched to a gene: 6. CDR3 length: 16 residues.

The rearrangement uses TRBV7-2 and TRBJ1-2, with D possibly being TRBD1 (5 bases). This CDR3 contains 16 residues. With 0 bases removed from V and 7 bases from J, the gap between germline ends came to 18 bases. Germline assignment: CDR1 SGHTA and CDR2 FQGNSA. The CDR3 loop is CASSLAWVEQRGGYTF. The CDR3 nucleotides are TGTGCCAGCAGCTTAGCGTGGGTGGAGCAAAGGGGTGGCTACACCTTC.

This chain links TRBV18 with TRBJ1-2; possibly TRBD1 for D (5 bases). This CDR3 spans 14 amino acids. CDR1 and CDR2 from the germline V gene are KGHSH and LQKENI. Deletions cut 6 bases from V and 3 bases from J, with 14 bases between. This chain's CDR3 is CASSPTDSHYGYTF. Here the CDR3 DNA reads TGTGCCAGCTCCCCTACCGACAGCCACTATGGCTACACCTTC.

The V gene is TRBV28, the J gene TRBJ1-6; TRBD1 matches 9 bases. The junction had 11 bases not matched to a gene; V was cut back by 3 bases and J by 8 bases. Germline V gives CDR1 MDHEN, CDR2 SYDVKM. The length of the CDR3 is 17 residues. CDR3 in amino acids: CASSFSDPGQGYSPLHF. The CDR3 DNA reads as TGTGCCAGCAGTTTCTCGGATCCGGGACAGGGTTATTCACCCCTCCACTTT.

This chain connects TRBV6-6 to TRBJ2-1; no clear D. V shed 5 bases and J shed 15 bases, with 23 bases lying between them. This CDR3 comprises 14 residues. From germline, CDR1 is MNHNY and CDR2 SVGAGI (reference sequence). CDR3 DNA sequence: TGTGCCAGCAGTCGGCCCTTAAGGAACACTGAGGCGTTCTTC. It is translated as CASSRPLRNTEAFF.

The rearrangement joins TRBV30 to TRBJ2-3; D unclear. V was trimmed by 4 bases and J by 4 bases, leaving 18 bases between them. Germline CDR1 is GTSNPN and CDR2 is SVGIG (reference sequence). CDR3 length: 15 amino acids. The CDR3 nucleotides read TGTGCCTGGACGGGTGGGCCGGTTAGGTCAGATACGCAGTATTTT. Translated, it gives CAWTGGPVRSDTQYF.

The chain employs TRBV2 and TRBJ2-2, with TRBD1 matching 7 bases. The CDR3 totals 15 residues. Germline trimming cut 7 bases from V and 2 bases from J; bases unmatched to any gene: 7. The germline gives CDR1 SNHLY, CDR2 FYNNEI. CDR3 in amino acids: CASIGGTANTGELFF. The CDR3 DNA is TGTGCCAGCATTGGTGGGACAGCAAACACCGGGGAGCTGTTTTTT.

This chain joins TRBV29-1 and TRBJ2-7, with D possibly being TRBD1 or TRBD2 (6 bases each). CDR1 and CDR2 (germline): SQVTM, ANQGSEA. The V and J ends lost 3 bases and 4 bases respectively, with 13 bases between them. The CDR3 contains 13 residues. CDR3 nucleotides: TGCAGCGTTGAGACGGGGGCAAGGTACGAGCAGTACTTC. Its translation is CSVETGARYEQYF.

This chain links TRBV14 with TRBJ2-3; D gene ambiguous. This CDR3 spans 14 amino acids. V was shortened by 0 bases and J by 7 bases, with 11 bases between the two germline ends. The germline V gene encodes CDR1 SGHDN and CDR2 FVKESK. CDR3 region: CASSQDSNANTQYF. DNA for the CDR3: TGTGCCAGCAGCCAAGACAGTAACGCGAATACGCAGTATTTT. Full variable domain (rest looked up from reference TRBV14 and TRBJ2-3): EAGVTQFPSHSVIEKGQTVTLRCDPISGHDNLYWYRRVMGKEIKFLLHFVKESKQDESGMPNNRFLAERTGGTYSTLKVQPAELEDSGVYFCASSQDSNANTQYFGPGTRLTVL.

The genes are TRBV10-2 and TRBJ2-7; D perhaps matches TRBD2 (6 bases). The CDR3 loop spans 13 amino acids. CDR1 and CDR2 from the germline V gene are WSHSY and SAAADI. The V end was cut by 1 base, the J end by 7 bases, with 11 bases between. This chain's CDR3 is CASSEFSGEEQYF. CDR3 in DNA: TGCGCCAGCAGTGAGTTCTCGGGGGAGGAGCAGTACTTC.

This chain uses TRBV25-1 with TRBJ1-1; TRBD1 is a possible D gene (6 bases). CDR3 length: 12 amino acids. Trimming removed 4 bases at V and 9 bases at J, with 12 bases between. Germline values: CDR1 MGHDK, CDR2 SYGVNS. The CDR3 spells CASSALRGQAFF. The CDR3 DNA is TGTGCCAGCAGTGCTCTCAGGGGACAAGCTTTCTTT.

The chain recombines TRBV6-5 with TRBJ2-2; TRBD1 aligns across 7 bases. V lost 10 bases, J lost 4 bases, and 9 bases stayed unmatched. CDR3 length: 14 residues. Germline-derived CDR1 and CDR2 are MNHEY and SVGAGI. The CDR3 protein is CATIRQGVTGELFF. The CDR3 DNA follows: TGTGCCACCATAAGGCAGGGGGTCACCGGGGAGCTGTTTTTT.